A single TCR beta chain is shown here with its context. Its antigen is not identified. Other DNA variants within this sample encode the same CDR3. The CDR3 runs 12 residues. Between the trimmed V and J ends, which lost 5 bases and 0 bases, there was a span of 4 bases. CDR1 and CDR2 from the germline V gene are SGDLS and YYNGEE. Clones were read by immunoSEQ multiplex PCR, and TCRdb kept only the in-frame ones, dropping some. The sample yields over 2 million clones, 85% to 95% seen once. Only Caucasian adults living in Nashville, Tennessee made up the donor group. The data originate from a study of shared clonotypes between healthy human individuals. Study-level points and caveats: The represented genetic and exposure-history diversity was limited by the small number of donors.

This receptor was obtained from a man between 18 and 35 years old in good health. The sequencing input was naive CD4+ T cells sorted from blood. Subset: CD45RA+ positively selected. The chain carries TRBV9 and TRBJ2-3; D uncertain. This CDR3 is CASSRSTDTQYF. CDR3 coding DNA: TGTGCCAGCAGTCGTAGCACAGATACGCAGTATTTT.